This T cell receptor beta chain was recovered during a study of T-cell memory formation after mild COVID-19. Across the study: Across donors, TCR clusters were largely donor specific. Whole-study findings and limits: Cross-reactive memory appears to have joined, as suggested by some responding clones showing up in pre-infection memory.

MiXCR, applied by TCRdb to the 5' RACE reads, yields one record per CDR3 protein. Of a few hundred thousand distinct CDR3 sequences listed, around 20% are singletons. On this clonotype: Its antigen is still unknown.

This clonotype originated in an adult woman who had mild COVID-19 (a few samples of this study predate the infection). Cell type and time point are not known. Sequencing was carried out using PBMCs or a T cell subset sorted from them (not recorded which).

This CDR3 is CASSQGLAGALTDTQYF. In DNA, the CDR3 is TGTGCCAGCAGCCAAGGTCTAGCGGGGGCTCTCACAGATACGCAGTATTTT. J is TRBJ2-3 and V is TRBV4-2, with 10 bases matching TRBD2. V shed 1 base and J 2 bases; nucleotides not matched to a gene: 6. The CDR3 is 17 amino acids. CDR1 LGHNA and CDR2 YNFKEQ come from the germline V gene.